This TCR beta chain stems from a study of shared clonotypes between healthy human individuals. Study-level points and caveats: Rarefaction exposed incomplete sorted-subset sequencing despite large depth. Memory subsets generally showed smaller estimated richness than naive subsets did.

The length of the CDR3 is 19 residues. Trimming took 5 bases from V and 3 from J; bases not matched to a gene: 17. From germline, CDR1 is LNHNV and CDR2 YYDKDF (reference sequence). Profiled with immunoSEQ multiplex PCR; TCRdb holds only in-frame clones, not every one. Seen here are under 300,000 clones, 65% to 70% observed once, and the top ten hold over 8.5%. Remarks on this clone: Its specificity is unknown.

The receptor was derived from a man aged 30 to 45 in good health. The rearrangement uses TRBV15 and TRBJ2-2; TRBD1 matches 8 bases. The sequencing input was memory CD4+ T cells sorted from blood. The sample's subset: CD45RA-negative fraction. CDR3 DNA sequence: TGTGCCACCAGCGAAACCAGGCGCAGGGGGCGAGGGGACACCGGGGAGCTGTTTTTT. Its protein product is CATSETRRRGRGDTGELFF.